The clone carrying this T cell receptor beta chain showed up many times. The data are from a study of T-cell reconstitution after alpha-beta-depleted transplantation in children. Construction of the TCRbeta library involved unique molecular identifiers. TCRdb reprocessed the PCR reads with MiXCR, giving one entry per CDR3 protein. Among some 250,000 distinct CDR3 sequences, about 12% were seen once, and the ten largest hold 2% to 3%. Trimming cost V 6 bases and J 7 bases, with 16 bases left between them. The CDR3 covers 15 residues. The sequences come from PBMCs from the stem cell graft donor, collected from the stem cell graft. This TCR was sampled from a human donor who donated a stem cell graft to a child with acute lymphoblastic leukemia. V is TRBV12-3 or TRBV12-4 and J is TRBJ1-6; D possibly corresponds to TRBD1 (5 bases). The CDR3 DNA reads as TGTGCCAGCAGCCAACTCAGGGAACACAATTCACCCCTCCACTTT. Amino acid sequence: CASSQLREHNSPLHF.